These T cell receptor beta chains were read from a single sample in a study of T cells in Graves' hyperthyroidism and ophthalmopathy. TCRdb processed the multiplex PCR reads anew with MiXCR; each CDR3 protein has one entry. The data show about 480,000 distinct CDR3 sequences, with 13% to 15% seen just once and roughly 17% held by the top ten. Sequencing was performed on blood. These receptors were collected from a young woman with Graves' hyperthyroidism. Each CDR3 is given with its conserved first and last residue. Fields, in order: J gene, D gene, clone size, V gene, CDR3 DNA, CDR3 protein. D genes are given only for firm matches. The listing skips clone size in some rows; elsewhere it reads once, few, many or a size class.

TRBJ2-4	-	-	TRBV3-1	TGTGCCAGCAGCCTCATTCAAAACAAAAACATTCAGTACTTC	CASSLIQNKNIQYF
TRBJ1-5	TRBD1	-	TRBV6-1	TGTGCCAGCTACGGGACAGGGGAGGGTCAGCCCCAGCATTTT	CASYGTGEGQPQHF
TRBJ2-3	-	many	TRBV20-1	TGCAGTGGCCTGTCTCGGGATACGCAGTATTTT	CSGLSRDTQYF
TRBJ2-3	TRBD2	many	TRBV19	TGTGCCAGTAGTATTGCGGGAGTTGAAGATACGCAGTATTTT	CASSIAGVEDTQYF
TRBJ2-1	-	-	TRBV7-2	TGTGCCAGCAGCTTACTCTCTCTAGATACCAATGAGCAGTTCTTC	CASSLLSLDTNEQFF
TRBJ2-5	-	many	TRBV30	TGTGCCTGGATGGGGGCGGCCCAAGAGACCCAGTACTTC	CAWMGAAQETQYF
TRBJ2-1	TRBD2	-	TRBV13	TGTGCCAGCAGCCCAGGGACTAGCGGGGGCAATGAGCAGTTCTTC	CASSPGTSGGNEQFF
TRBJ1-1	-	many	TRBV7-9	TGTGCCAGCAGCTTAGGGCAGGGGTCGCGCACTGAAGCTTTCTTT	CASSLGQGSRTEAFF
TRBJ1-2	-	many	TRBV2	TGTGCCAGCAGCGAGGGCTTAGCTAACTATGGCTACACCTTC	CASSEGLANYGYTF
TRBJ2-3	TRBD2	many	TRBV5-6	TGTGCCAGCAGCCTGACTAGCGGGAGGGCCAGGTTCCCAGATACGCAGTATTTT	CASSLTSGRARFPDTQYF
TRBJ1-5	TRBD1	many	TRBV12-3/TRBV12-4	TGTGCCAGCAGTGTTGGGACAGGACGGAATCAGCCCCAGCATTTT	CASSVGTGRNQPQHF
TRBJ1-2	-	-	TRBV30	TGTGCCTGGAGTGTACCCCCGCTTGAGGGCTATGGCTACACCTTC	CAWSVPPLEGYGYTF
TRBJ2-2	-	many	TRBV30	TGTGCCTGGAGTCAGCTCCGAGGCTTATGGTCCGGGGAGCTGTTTTTT	CAWSQLRGLWSGELFF
TRBJ1-2	TRBD1	many	TRBV7-8	TGTGCCAGCAGCCGAAGGACAGGCGGAAACTATGGCTACACCTTC	CASSRRTGGNYGYTF
TRBJ1-1	-	many	TRBV6-1	TGTGCCAGCAAGTGGGCAAGCACTGAAGCTTTCTTT	CASKWASTEAFF
TRBJ1-1	-	many	TRBV12-3/TRBV12-4	TGTGCCAGCAGTCTAGGGCCGGGCACTGAAGCTTTCTTT	CASSLGPGTEAFF
TRBJ2-1	TRBD2	many	TRBV20-1	TGCAGTGCTAGACCGGGGGGGAATGAGCAGTTCTTC	CSARPGGNEQFF
TRBJ2-1	TRBD2	many	TRBV13	TGTGCCAGCAGCTTAGTTGCGGGAGGATACTACAATGAGCAGTTCTTC	CASSLVAGGYYNEQFF
TRBJ2-7	TRBD2	many	TRBV12-3/TRBV12-4	TGTGCCAGCAACCATGGGGGGGGATACGAGCAGTACTTC	CASNHGGGYEQYF
TRBJ2-5	TRBD1	many	TRBV7-7	TGTGCTAGCAGCCCACGGACAGGGCTGGGGGAGACCCAGTACTTC	CASSPRTGLGETQYF
TRBJ1-2	TRBD1	few	TRBV5-4	TGTGCCAGTAGTAAAAAACAGGGGGCTTCCTATGGCTACACCTTC	CASSKKQGASYGYTF
TRBJ1-6	-	many	TRBV12-3/TRBV12-4	TGTGCCAGCGGGTGGTCGGTTCAGACCTATAATTCACCCCTCCACTTT	CASGWSVQTYNSPLHF
TRBJ2-3	-	few	TRBV14	TGTGCCAGCAGCCAAGAGCGGGCATTTTTCACAGATACGCAGTATTTT	CASSQERAFFTDTQYF
TRBJ2-7	TRBD1	many	TRBV7-9	TGTGCCAGCAGCCTAGGACAGGACTCCTACGAGCAGTACTTC	CASSLGQDSYEQYF
TRBJ2-3	TRBD2	-	TRBV18	TGTGCCAGCTCACTCTTACTAGCGGACACAGATACGCAGTATTTT	CASSLLLADTDTQYF
TRBJ2-2	-	few	TRBV11-3	TGTGCCAGCAGCTTAGATCAATCGGTCGGGGAGCTGTTTTTT	CASSLDQSVGELFF
TRBJ2-1	TRBD2	few	TRBV12-3/TRBV12-4	TGTGCCAGCAGTTTATTGACTAGCGGGAGGAATGAGCAGTTCTTC	CASSLLTSGRNEQFF
TRBJ2-3	-	many	TRBV19	TGTGCCAGTGCTATAGCCCGCACAGATACGCAGTATTTT	CASAIARTDTQYF
TRBJ1-2	-	-	TRBV28	TGTGCCAGCACCTCCATCGGGCACCGGGGGGGGTCCTATGGCTACACCTTC	CASTSIGHRGGSYGYTF
TRBJ1-1	-	few	TRBV18	TGTGCCAGCTCAGACAGTCCGATGCCTGAAGCTTTCTTT	CASSDSPMPEAFF
TRBJ2-7	-	once	TRBV5-4	TGTGCCAGCAGCTTGGCATTCGGCGGCACCTACGAGCAGTACTTC	CASSLAFGGTYEQYF
TRBJ2-2	-	many	TRBV6-5	TGTGCCAGCAGTTACCAAGAAACAACCACCGGGGAGCTGTTTTTT	CASSYQETTTGELFF
TRBJ2-5	-	once	TRBV7-3	TGTGCCAGCAGCCCGAGGGGGGGACAGGGCGCTAGCGGGAGTCAAGAGACCCGGTACTTC	CASSPRGGQGASGSQETRYF
TRBJ2-6	-	many	TRBV3-1	TGTGCCAGCAGCCTCAATGCTGAGGGGGCCAACGTCCTGACTTTC	CASSLNAEGANVLTF
TRBJ2-1	-	-	TRBV20-1	TGCAGTGTTCCAGGGAAGGGCTACAATGAGCAGTTCTTC	CSVPGKGYNEQFF
TRBJ1-2	-	few	TRBV20-1	TGCAGTGCAAACCAGGCGAACTATGGCTACACCTTC	CSANQANYGYTF
TRBJ2-2	-	-	TRBV5-1	TGCGCCAGCAGCCACCTAGTGTCGGAGGGCACCGGGGAGCTGTTTTTT	CASSHLVSEGTGELFF
TRBJ2-3	TRBD2	many	TRBV7-9	TGTGCCAGCAGCCCACTAGCGGGAGCAACAGATACGCAGTATTTT	CASSPLAGATDTQYF
TRBJ2-3	TRBD2	many	TRBV7-9	TGTGCCAGCGAGGGCCGAGCGGGAGGTACAGATACGCAGTATTTT	CASEGRAGGTDTQYF
TRBJ1-3	TRBD1	many	TRBV18	TGTGCCAGCTCACCTCGGGACAGGCCCTCTGGAAACACCATATATTTT	CASSPRDRPSGNTIYF
TRBJ2-7	TRBD1	many	TRBV7-8	TGTGCCAGCAGCTTGGGGACAGGGGCTCGCGAGCAGTACTTC	CASSLGTGAREQYF
TRBJ2-1	TRBD1	many	TRBV11-2	TGTGCCAGCAGCTTGGACAGGGTTTATTACAATGAGCAGTTCTTC	CASSLDRVYYNEQFF
TRBJ1-4	-	few	TRBV5-1	TGCGCCAGCAGCTTGGGGGGGATTAATGAAAAACTGTTTTTT	CASSLGGINEKLFF
TRBJ1-4	-	many	TRBV28	TGTGCCAGCTATAGGTCTGAAAAACTGTTTTTT	CASYRSEKLFF
TRBJ2-1	TRBD1	many	TRBV30	TGTGCCTGGAGGGGGACAGGCTGGGAGCAGTTCTTC	CAWRGTGWEQFF
TRBJ2-5	-	many	TRBV7-9	TGTGCCAGCAGCTTAGGGCCCCTCCAAGAGACCCAGTACTTC	CASSLGPLQETQYF
TRBJ1-1	-	many	TRBV20-1	TGCAGTGCTAGGGGACCGACCGACATGAACACTGAAGCTTTCTTT	CSARGPTDMNTEAFF
TRBJ2-1	TRBD2	few	TRBV6-1	TGTGCCAGCAGCACCTCTAGCGGGAGATCCAATGAGCAGTTCTTC	CASSTSSGRSNEQFF
TRBJ2-5	TRBD2	-	TRBV5-1	TGCGCCAGCAGCTTTCAACTAGCGGGAGGTCAAGAGACCCAGTACTTC	CASSFQLAGGQETQYF
TRBJ2-4	-	few	TRBV12-3/TRBV12-4	TGTGCCAGCGGATTTCCTTCGCTCGATGTCAAAAACATTCAGTACTTC	CASGFPSLDVKNIQYF
TRBJ1-3	-	-	TRBV29-1	TGCAGCGTTGAGATGGGGTCCTATGGAAACACCATATATTTT	CSVEMGSYGNTIYF
TRBJ2-1	TRBD1	few	TRBV25-1	TGTGCCAGCAGTGAATTTGATACAGGGGGAGGTCAAAATGAGCAGTTCTTC	CASSEFDTGGGQNEQFF
TRBJ2-3	TRBD1	many	TRBV10-3	TGTGCCATCAGTCCCGCCGGGACAGCGTTCGGGGCCGGTACAGATACGCAGTATTTT	CAISPAGTAFGAGTDTQYF
TRBJ2-4	-	-	TRBV7-2	TGTGCCAGCAGCTTAGGTGCCCACGCCCGGGACATTCAGTACTTC	CASSLGAHARDIQYF